One sample yielded the 27 T cell receptor beta chains listed below, sequenced in a study of beta chain features in type 1 diabetes. What was sequenced were expressed TCRB transcripts, since all of the isolated RNA had been reverse transcribed. Here immunoSEQ multiplex PCR was the method, and the copy in TCRdb shows in-frame clones only, minus some. The data show roughly 170,000 clones, 10% to 15% seen once. Sample: central memory CD4+ T cells from blood. These TCRs come from a woman aged 18-29 years in good health.

The rearrangement links TRBV18 to TRBJ1-1, with D perhaps TRBD1 (5 bases). Germline V gives CDR1 KGHSH, CDR2 LQKENI. The CDR3 runs 13 residues. The germline V and J ends were trimmed by 6 bases and 3 bases, with 11 bases remaining between them. The CDR3 DNA follows: TGTGCCAGCTCGATGGGGGGGGACACTGAAGCTTTCTTT. Amino acid sequence: CASSMGGDTEAFF. The full variable domain, its missing parts supplied by reference TRBV18 and TRBJ1-1, is NAGVMQNPRHLVRRRGQEARLRCSPMKGHSHVYWYRQLPEEGLKFMVYLQKENIIDESGMPKERFSAEFPKEGPSILRIQQVVRGDSAAYFCASSMGGDTEAFFGQGTRLTVV.

A few counts support this clone. The J gene is TRBJ2-6, the V gene TRBV27; no firm D call. The ends were cut back, 3 bases at V and 3 bases at J, with 15 bases in the middle. The length of the CDR3 is 17 residues. The germline gives CDR1 MNHEY, CDR2 SMNVEV (reference sequence). The CDR3 is CASSLKTSIFGANVLTF. The CDR3 nucleotides read TGTGCCAGCAGTTTGAAGACATCGATCTTTGGGGCCAACGTCCTGACTTTC.

This clone was observed a few times. The chain combines TRBV2 with TRBJ1-1; 8 bases line up with TRBD1. J lost 6 bases, V lost 4 bases, and 10 bases had no gene match. Per the germline V gene, CDR1 is SNHLY and CDR2 is FYNNEI. The CDR3 spans 15 residues. CDR3 sequence: CASSAGSRGRAEAFF. The CDR3 DNA sequence: TGTGCCAGCAGTGCGGGATCCAGGGGGCGGGCTGAAGCTTTCTTT.

This clone was seen only once. The chain employs TRBV11-1 and TRBJ2-7; D ambiguous. CDR1 and CDR2 from the germline V gene are SGHAT and FQDESV (reference sequence). This CDR3 contains 12 residues. Trimming left V 1 base short and J 6 bases short, with 7 bases between. The CDR3 bases are TGTGCCAGCAGCTTAGGTCCGGGCGAGCAGTACTTC. Translated: CASSLGPGEQYF.

This clone was seen a few times. V and J are TRBV4-1 and TRBJ1-5; D not certain. The V gene lost 0 bases and the J gene lost 7 bases, with 7 bases spanning the gap. Germline V gives CDR1 MGHRA, CDR2 YSYEKL. The CDR3 has 13 amino acids. CDR3: CASSQDPYQPQHF. The CDR3 region has the DNA TGCGCCAGCAGCCAAGATCCCTACCAGCCCCAGCATTTT.

This chain uses TRBV27 with TRBJ2-2; TRBD2 is a possible D gene (5 bases). V lost 5 bases and J 4 bases, leaving 23 bases between the germline ends. This CDR3 has 18 residues. Germline CDR1 and CDR2: MNHEY and SMNVEV (reference sequence). Written as DNA, the CDR3 is TGTGCCAGCAGTCGACGGGCACCGGGAACCACTGGCACCGGGGAGCTGTTTTTT. It specifies CASSRRAPGTTGTGELFF.

V usage is TRBV18 and J usage is TRBJ2-5; 11 bases line up with TRBD2. The ends lost 0 bases at V and 2 bases at J; junction bases unmatched: 2. Germline lookup yields CDR1 KGHSH and CDR2 LQKENI. The CDR3 runs to 16 residues. The CDR3 coding sequence is TGTGCCAGCTCACCACCGGGACTAGCGGCACAAGAGACCCAGTACTTC. This encodes CASSPPGLAAQETQYF.

This clone was seen more than once but under ten times. The chain combines TRBV13 with TRBJ1-5, with TRBD1 as a possible D gene (6 bases). V lost 2 bases and J lost 4, with 9 bases in between. This CDR3 has 14 residues. The germline gives CDR1 PRHDT, CDR2 FYEKMQ (reference sequence). In DNA form, the CDR3 reads TGTGCCAGCAGCTTACAGGGGCTGAATCAGCCCCAGCATTTT. This sequence encodes CASSLQGLNQPQHF.

This clone was seen many times. The chain combines TRBV5-4 with TRBJ2-7; 10 bases are a match to TRBD2. Germline V gene sequence: CDR1 SGHNT, CDR2 YYREEE (reference sequence). CDR3 size: 16 residues. J was trimmed by 4 bases and V by 3 bases; bases with no gene match: 10. CDR3 residues: CASSWDLAGGGYEQYF. The CDR3 DNA reads TGTGCCAGCAGCTGGGACTTAGCGGGAGGCGGGTACGAGCAGTACTTC.

This clone was picked up a small number of times. The chain recombines TRBV30 with TRBJ2-7, with a weak D call TRBD2 (7 bases). Germline V gene data show CDR1 as GTSNPN and CDR2 as SVGIG (reference sequence). The CDR3 totals 16 residues. V was shortened by 2 bases and J by 2 bases, with 19 bases between the two germline ends. The CDR3 reads CAWSPRGGGIPYEQYF. CDR3 nucleotide sequence: TGTGCCTGGAGTCCAAGAGGGGGGGGGATCCCCTACGAGCAGTACTTC.

The chain has TRBV4-1 and TRBJ2-1, with 9 bases that match TRBD1. The V and J ends lost 3 bases and 4 bases, in that order; junction bases with no gene match: 10. This CDR3 contains 17 residues. Germline-derived CDR1 and CDR2 are MGHRA and YSYEKL. CDR3 in amino acids: CASSQGPGTGTYNEQFF. The DNA of the CDR3 is TGCGCCAGCAGCCAGGGCCCCGGGACAGGGACTTACAATGAGCAGTTCTTC.

This clone showed up just a few times. The chain joins TRBV7-9 to TRBJ1-1; D call uncertain. Trimming removed 0 bases at V and 1 base at J, with 3 bases between. From germline, CDR1 is SEHNR and CDR2 FQNEAQ (reference sequence). This CDR3 contains 13 residues. CDR3 region: CASSLAQNTEAFF. As DNA, the CDR3 is TGTGCCAGCAGCTTAGCACAGAACACTGAAGCTTTCTTT.

This chain links TRBV28 with TRBJ2-7; 8 bases align to TRBD2. Germline CDR1 and CDR2: MDHEN and SYDVKM. The CDR3 extends over 15 amino acids. With 4 bases clipped from V and 0 bases from J, the junction kept 5 bases outside the gene matches. Here the CDR3 reads CASSSSGSDSYEQYF. CDR3 coding DNA: TGTGCCAGCAGTTCAAGCGGGAGTGACTCCTACGAGCAGTACTTC.

This clone has more than one count but fewer than ten. The chain recombines TRBV2 with TRBJ2-1; 15 nucleotides align to TRBD2. The V gene's germline CDR1 is SNHLY and CDR2 FYNNEI. The CDR3 consists of 16 residues. Trimming cost V 6 bases and J 4 bases; bases outside gene matches: 4. CDR3 DNA sequence: TGTGCCAGCAGCTCCGGGACTAGCGGGGGGTACAATGAGCAGTTCTTC. This gives the protein CASSSGTSGGYNEQFF.

This chain uses TRBV28 with TRBJ1-5, with 9 bases lining up with TRBD1. Germline CDR1 MDHEN, CDR2 SYDVKM. The CDR3 length is 16 residues. V gave up 2 bases and J gave up 2 bases; unmatched junction bases: 4. The CDR3 sequence is CASSLGDRAGNQPQHF. The CDR3 DNA sequence: TGTGCCAGCAGTTTAGGGGACAGGGCAGGCAATCAGCCCCAGCATTTT. The variable domain in full, with the rest retrieved from reference TRBV28 and TRBJ1-5, is DVKVTQSSRYLVKRTGEKVFLECVQDMDHENMFWYRQDPGLGLRLIYFSYDVKMKEKGDIPEGYSVSREKKERFSLILESASTNQTSMYLCASSLGDRAGNQPQHFGDGTRLSIL.

This clone was seen only a few times. CDR3 nucleotides: TGTGCCAGCGGTGCACAGAGCTCGAACACCGGGGAGCTGTTTTTT. It encodes CASGAQSSNTGELFF. The rearrangement links TRBV6-4 to TRBJ2-2; D is ambiguous. The CDR3 has 15 residues. Germline-derived CDR1 and CDR2 are MRHNA and SNTAGT. Trimming removed 8 bases at V and 0 bases at J, with 13 bases between.

The V call is TRBV11-2, the J call TRBJ2-7, with a possible D match to TRBD2 (5 bases). V was cut by 4 bases and J by 4 bases, with 5 bases left in between. The germline V gene has CDR1 SGHAT and CDR2 FQNNGV. This CDR3 is built from 11 residues. Written as DNA, the CDR3 is TGTGCCAGCAGCTGGAGGTACGAGCAGTACTTC. This translates into CASSWRYEQYF.

This clone was detected a few times. V and J are TRBV19 and TRBJ1-1, with D tentatively TRBD1 (5 bases). CDR1 and CDR2 from the germline V gene are LNHDA and SQIVND (reference sequence). The germline V and J ends were trimmed by 3 bases and 5 bases, with 10 bases remaining between them. The CDR3 contains 13 residues. The CDR3 loop is CASSIRRGTEAFF. CDR3 in DNA: TGTGCCAGTAGTATTCGACGGGGGACTGAAGCTTTCTTT. Supplemented by reference TRBV19 and TRBJ1-1, the full variable domain reads DGGITQSPKYLFRKEGQNVTLSCEQNLNHDAMYWYRQDPGQGLRLIYYSQIVNDFQKGDIAEGYSVSREKKESFPLTVTSAQKNPTAFYLCASSIRRGTEAFFGQGTRLTVV.

This clone was seen more than once but under ten times. This chain joins TRBV11-2 and TRBJ2-3; D uncertain. Germline-derived CDR1 and CDR2 are SGHAT and FQNNGV. The CDR3 spans 12 residues. Trimming took 5 bases from V and 4 from J, leaving 7 bases between them. CDR3 in amino acids: CASSQLSDTQYF. In DNA form, the CDR3 reads TGTGCCAGCAGCCAATTGTCAGATACGCAGTATTTT.

This clone was seen a handful of times. The genes are TRBV30 and TRBJ2-1; D is uncertain. V was trimmed by 0 bases and J by 5 bases, leaving 8 bases between them. CDR3 size: 13 residues. Germline V gene lookup returns CDR1 GTSNPN and CDR2 SVGIG (reference sequence). The CDR3 spells CAWSVRFDNEQFF. CDR3 in DNA: TGTGCCTGGAGTGTACGGTTTGACAATGAGCAGTTCTTC.

This clone was seen a handful of times. CDR3 sequence reads: CASSSTGTFYNEQFF. The CDR3 nucleotides read TGTGCCAGCAGCTCCACCGGGACATTCTACAATGAGCAGTTCTTC. The chain carries TRBV11-3 and TRBJ2-1; perhaps TRBD1 as D (6 bases). V dropped 4 bases and J dropped 3 bases, with 13 bases sitting between them. Germline V lookup: CDR1 SGHNT, CDR2 YENEEA. The CDR3 runs 15 residues.

The chain couples TRBV30 to TRBJ1-1, with a weak D call TRBD1 (5 bases). The V and J ends lost 5 bases and 1 base respectively, with 11 bases between them. The CDR3 runs to 13 residues. From germline, CDR1 is GTSNPN and CDR2 SVGIG (reference sequence). CDR3: CAWELGGNTEAFF. Here the CDR3 DNA reads TGTGCCTGGGAATTGGGGGGGAACACTGAAGCTTTCTTT.

This clone was counted a few times. The rearrangement links TRBV6-5 to TRBJ1-2; D gene uncertain. Trimming stripped 8 bases from V and 5 bases from J, with 12 bases between. CDR1 is MNHEY, CDR2 SVGAGI, per germline. The length of the CDR3 is 12 residues. CDR3 residues: CASAGPGYGYTF. The DNA for the CDR3 is TGTGCCAGCGCTGGGCCGGGGTATGGCTACACCTTC.

This clone was picked up a small number of times. The CDR3 DNA reads as TGTGCCTGGAGTGGAGACATAAGAATACAGGGGGCAGATACGCAGTATTTT. This sequence encodes CAWSGDIRIQGADTQYF. J is TRBJ2-3 and V is TRBV30; the match to TRBD1 covers 8 bases. J lost 4 bases, V lost 1 base, and 13 bases had no gene match. The CDR3 length is 17 residues. Germline lookup yields CDR1 GTSNPN and CDR2 SVGIG (reference sequence).

V and J are TRBV11-3 and TRBJ2-3; D is undetermined. V was shortened by 0 bases and J by 2 bases, with 15 bases between the two germline ends. Germline CDR1 is SGHNT and CDR2 is YENEEA. The CDR3 is 17 amino acids. CDR3 loop: CASSLERLGRHTDTQYF. Here the CDR3 DNA reads TGTGCCAGCAGCTTAGAGAGATTGGGTCGACACACAGATACGCAGTATTTT.

This rearrangement joins TRBV19 to TRBJ2-7; D is uncertain. The germline V and J ends were trimmed by 1 base and 2 bases, with 9 bases remaining between them. CDR1 is LNHDA and CDR2 is SQIVND in the germline V gene (reference sequence). The CDR3 runs 14 residues. Here the CDR3 DNA reads TGTGCCAGTAGTATAGTCGCCAGGCCCTACGAGCAGTACTTC. Translated: CASSIVARPYEQYF.

Only a few counts were recorded for this clone. The rearrangement uses TRBV18 and TRBJ2-7; TRBD2 agrees at 12 bases. The CDR3 extends over 16 amino acids. Germline trimming cut 6 bases from V and 5 bases from J; bases unmatched to any gene: 11. The V gene's germline CDR1 is KGHSH and CDR2 LQKENI. CDR3 region: CASSPRLAGGPDEQYF. The DNA for the CDR3 is TGTGCCAGCTCTCCGAGGCTAGCGGGAGGGCCAGACGAGCAGTACTTC.